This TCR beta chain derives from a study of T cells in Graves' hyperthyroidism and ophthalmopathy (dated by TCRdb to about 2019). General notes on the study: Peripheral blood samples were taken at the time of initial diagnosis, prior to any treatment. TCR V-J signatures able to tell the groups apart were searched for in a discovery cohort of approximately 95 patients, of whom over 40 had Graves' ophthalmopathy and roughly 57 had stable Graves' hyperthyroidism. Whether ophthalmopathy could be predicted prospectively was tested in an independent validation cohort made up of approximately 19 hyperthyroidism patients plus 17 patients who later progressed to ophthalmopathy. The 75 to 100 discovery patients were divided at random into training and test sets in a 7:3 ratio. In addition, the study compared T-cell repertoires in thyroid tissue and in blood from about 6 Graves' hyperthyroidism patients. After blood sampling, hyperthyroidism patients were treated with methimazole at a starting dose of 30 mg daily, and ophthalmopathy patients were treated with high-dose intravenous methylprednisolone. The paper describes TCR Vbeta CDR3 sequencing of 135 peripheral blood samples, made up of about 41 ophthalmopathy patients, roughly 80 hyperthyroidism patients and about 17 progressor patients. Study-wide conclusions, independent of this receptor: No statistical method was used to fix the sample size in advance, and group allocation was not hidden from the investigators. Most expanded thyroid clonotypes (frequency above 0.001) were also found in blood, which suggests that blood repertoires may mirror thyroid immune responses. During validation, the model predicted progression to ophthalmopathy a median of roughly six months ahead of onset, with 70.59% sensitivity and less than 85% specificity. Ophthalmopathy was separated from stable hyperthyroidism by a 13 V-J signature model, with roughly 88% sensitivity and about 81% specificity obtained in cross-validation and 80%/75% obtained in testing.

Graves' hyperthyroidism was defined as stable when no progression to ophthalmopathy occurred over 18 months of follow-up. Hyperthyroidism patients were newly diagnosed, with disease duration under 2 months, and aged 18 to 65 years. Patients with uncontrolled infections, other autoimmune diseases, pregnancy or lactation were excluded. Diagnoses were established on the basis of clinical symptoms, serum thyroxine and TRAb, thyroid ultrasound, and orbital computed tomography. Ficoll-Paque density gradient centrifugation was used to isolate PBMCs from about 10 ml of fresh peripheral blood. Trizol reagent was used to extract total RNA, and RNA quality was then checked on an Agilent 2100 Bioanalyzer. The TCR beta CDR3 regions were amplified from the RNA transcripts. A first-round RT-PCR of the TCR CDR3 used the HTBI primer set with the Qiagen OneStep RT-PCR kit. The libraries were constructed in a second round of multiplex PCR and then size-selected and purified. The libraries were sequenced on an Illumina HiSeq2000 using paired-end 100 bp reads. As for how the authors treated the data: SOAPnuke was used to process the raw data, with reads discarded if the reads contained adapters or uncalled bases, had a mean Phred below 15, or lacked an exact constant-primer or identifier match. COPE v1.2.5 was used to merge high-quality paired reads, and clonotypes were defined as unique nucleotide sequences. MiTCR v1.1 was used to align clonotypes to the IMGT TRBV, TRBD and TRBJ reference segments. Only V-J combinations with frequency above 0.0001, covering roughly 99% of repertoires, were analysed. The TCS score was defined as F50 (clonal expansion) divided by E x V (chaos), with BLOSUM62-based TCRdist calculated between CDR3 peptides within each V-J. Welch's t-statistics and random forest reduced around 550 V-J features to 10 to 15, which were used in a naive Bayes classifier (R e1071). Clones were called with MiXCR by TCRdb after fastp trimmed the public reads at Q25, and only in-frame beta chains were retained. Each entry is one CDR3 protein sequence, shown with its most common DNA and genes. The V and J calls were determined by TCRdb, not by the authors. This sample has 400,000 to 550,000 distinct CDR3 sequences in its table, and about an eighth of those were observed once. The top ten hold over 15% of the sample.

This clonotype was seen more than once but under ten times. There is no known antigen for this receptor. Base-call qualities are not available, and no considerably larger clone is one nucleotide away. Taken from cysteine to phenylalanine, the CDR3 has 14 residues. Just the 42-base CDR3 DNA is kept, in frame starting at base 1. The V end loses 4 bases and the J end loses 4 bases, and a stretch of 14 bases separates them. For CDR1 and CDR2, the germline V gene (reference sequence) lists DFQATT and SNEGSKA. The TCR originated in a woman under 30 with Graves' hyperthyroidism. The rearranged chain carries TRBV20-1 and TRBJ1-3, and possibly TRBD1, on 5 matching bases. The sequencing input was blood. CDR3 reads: CSANHQGAGNTIYF. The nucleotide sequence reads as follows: TGCAGTGCTAACCATCAGGGAGCAGGAAACACCATATATTTT.